Following are 29 T cell receptor beta chains from one sample sequenced in a study of vaccination and CD4 T cells after COVID-19. These receptors' antigens are unknown. Sequence data for DNA of cultured CD4+ T cells were generated by the Oncomine TCR Beta short-read assay. In this case, cultured CD4+ T cells provided the extracted genomic DNA. Via MiXCR, TCRdb re-called the PCR reads, giving one row per CDR3 protein. The table has over 5,500 distinct CDR3 sequences, around 30% seen once. Treatment: roughly 11-day PBMC culture with coronavirus spike peptide pools or control peptides (ViraFEST assay). The collection of CD4+ T cells from the unexposed donor took place before the COVID-19 pandemic (2011-2018). The sample taken for sequencing was CD4+ T cells from blood, cultured in vitro. These receptors were taken from a human donor in good health.

This clonotype showed up just a few times. This chain uses TRBV4-2 with TRBJ1-6; unclear D gene. Germline V gene sequence: CDR1 LGHNA, CDR2 YNFKEQ. The germline V and J ends were trimmed by 6 bases and 0 bases, with 6 bases remaining between them. This CDR3 region has 14 residues. The CDR3 region is CASRDSSYNSPLHF. For the CDR3, the DNA is TGTGCCAGCAGGGATAGCTCCTATAATTCACCCCTCCACTTT.

The chain employs TRBV19 and TRBJ2-1; D might be TRBD2 (5 bases). Germline V gene lookup returns CDR1 LNHDA and CDR2 SQIVND (reference sequence). The V end lost 9 bases, the J end lost 10 bases, and 16 bases lay between the germline ends. The CDR3 has 12 residues. The CDR3 DNA reads as TGTGCCAGCAATTTCGCGGGCGGCGAGCAGTTCTTC. Amino acid sequence: CASNFAGGEQFF.

The table lists this clonotype with a few counts. CDR3 DNA sequence: TGTGCCAGCAGCCTCTCCTCCACAGCCAACACTGAAGCTTTCTTT. Amino acids: CASSLSSTANTEAFF. The rearrangement uses TRBV11-2 and TRBJ1-1; D uncertain. Trimming took off 5 bases at V and 2 bases at J, with 15 bases between the two ends. The CDR3 is 15 residues long. In germline, CDR1 is SGHAT, CDR2 FQNNGV.

This clonotype appeared a single time. This chain connects TRBV11-2 to TRBJ2-7; TRBD2 might be the D (6 bases). The CDR3 has 15 residues. The germline V gene encodes CDR1 SGHAT and CDR2 FQNNGV. The ends were cut back, 5 bases at V and 0 bases at J, with 14 bases in the middle. The CDR3 here is CASSPAGGSSYEQYF. The CDR3 nucleotides read TGTGCCAGCAGCCCCGCCGGGGGTAGCTCCTACGAGCAGTACTTC.

The chain employs TRBV20-1 and TRBJ2-7, with TRBD2 identical over 10 bases. Germline CDR1 and CDR2: DFQATT and SNEGSKA (reference sequence). Germline trimming cut 3 bases from V and 5 bases from J; bases unmatched to any gene: 7. The CDR3 is made up of 14 amino acids. The CDR3 DNA reads as TGCAGTGCTAGCGTCGGGCTAGCGGGAGACGAGCAGTACTTC. Translation gives CSASVGLAGDEQYF.

This clonotype was detected a few times. The chain combines TRBV20-1 with TRBJ2-7, with 10 bases fitting TRBD2. The germline CDR1 and CDR2 sequences are DFQATT and SNEGSKA (reference sequence). The CDR3 totals 12 residues. J was trimmed by 3 bases and V by 6 bases; bases with no gene match: 2. In DNA form, the CDR3 reads TGCAGTGCCCGGACTAGCGGCTACGAGCAGTACTTC. Translating it yields CSARTSGYEQYF.

This clonotype was observed a few times. The V call is TRBV20-1, the J call TRBJ2-1; D perhaps matches TRBD2 (5 bases). Trimming left V 2 bases short and J 3 bases short, with 14 bases between. Per the germline V gene, CDR1 is DFQATT and CDR2 is SNEGSKA (reference sequence). This CDR3 is built from 15 residues. Here the CDR3 reads CSARSSGEGYNEQFF. CDR3 DNA: TGCAGTGCTAGATCCTCTGGTGAGGGCTACAATGAGCAGTTCTTC.

This clonotype was found a few times. CDR3 loop: CASSFRDRPYEQYF. CDR3 bases: TGTGCCAGCAGTTTCCGGGACAGACCCTACGAGCAGTACTTC. The chain joins TRBV27 to TRBJ2-7, with 7 bases identical to TRBD1. Germline lookup yields CDR1 MNHEY and CDR2 SMNVEV (reference sequence). The CDR3 extends over 14 amino acids. Germline trimming cut 3 bases from V and 2 bases from J; bases unmatched to any gene: 4.

The chain has TRBV28 and TRBJ1-2; maybe TRBD1 (6 bases). Germline assignment: CDR1 MDHEN and CDR2 SYDVKM. Trimming shortened V by 6 bases and J by 3 bases, and 23 bases separated the two germline ends. The CDR3 sequence is 17 residues long. This chain's CDR3 is CASRKTGNRDVYYGYTF. DNA for the CDR3: TGTGCCAGCAGGAAGACCGGGAACAGGGATGTATACTATGGCTACACCTTC.

The V call is TRBV11-2, the J call TRBJ2-3; the D gene is possibly TRBD2 (7 bases). This CDR3 is built from 16 residues. The germline V and J ends were trimmed by 4 bases and 0 bases, with 14 bases remaining between them. Germline values: CDR1 SGHAT, CDR2 FQNNGV. DNA of the CDR3: TGTGCCAGCAGCTCTCGAGGGGGGGAAAGCACAGATACGCAGTATTTT. Residues: CASSSRGGESTDTQYF.

The V gene is TRBV10-3, the J gene TRBJ2-3, with 9 positions matching TRBD2. The CDR3 length is 16 residues. J gave up 2 bases and V 8 bases, and 11 bases lay outside the gene matches. Germline V gene data show CDR1 as ENHRY and CDR2 as SYGVKD. The CDR3 bases are TGTGCCATCCACGGGGGGAGCGGGAGGTACACAGATACGCAGTATTTT. Protein sequence: CAIHGGSGRYTDTQYF.

The rearrangement joins TRBV6-2 or TRBV6-3 to TRBJ1-6; D call uncertain. The V gene's germline CDR1 is MNHEY and CDR2 SVGEGT. Trimming took 7 bases from V and 7 from J, leaving 14 bases between them. The CDR3 extends over 14 amino acids. The CDR3 is CASTVGSGNSPLHF. The CDR3 region has the DNA TGTGCCAGCACCGTCGGTAGTGGAAATTCACCCCTCCACTTT.

This clonotype has more than one count but fewer than ten. The rearrangement uses TRBV4-2 and TRBJ1-1, with TRBD1 identical over 7 bases. The CDR3 is 15 amino acids. Per the germline V gene, CDR1 is LGHNA and CDR2 is YNFKEQ. V shed 4 bases and J 4 bases; nucleotides not matched to a gene: 9. The CDR3 DNA sequence: TGTGCCAGCAGCCGTCGACAGGGCGAGGGCACTGAAGCTTTCTTT. Translating it yields CASSRRQGEGTEAFF.

The rearrangement joins TRBV5-6 to TRBJ1-6; TRBD1 is a possible D gene (6 bases). CDR1 is SGHDT and CDR2 is YYEEEE in the germline V gene. V was cut by 4 bases and J by 8 bases, with 16 bases left in between. This CDR3 has 15 amino acids. The CDR3: CASSPQGPRDSPLHF. CDR3 sequence (DNA): TGTGCCAGCAGCCCCCAGGGGCCCAGGGATTCACCCCTCCACTTT. Filled out from reference TRBV5-6 and TRBJ1-6, the complete variable domain reads DAGVTQSPTHLIKTRGQQVTLRCSPKSGHDTVSWYQQALGQGPQFIFQYYEEEERQRGNFPDRFSGHQFPNYSSELNVNALLLGDSALYLCASSPQGPRDSPLHFGNGTRLTVT.

This clonotype was seen only a few times. The chain links TRBV20-1 to TRBJ2-2; D is ambiguous. V was trimmed by 5 bases and J by 4 bases, leaving 11 bases between them. Looked up from germline, CDR1 is DFQATT and CDR2 is SNEGSKA (reference sequence). The CDR3 loop spans 13 amino acids. The CDR3 nucleotides are TGCAGTGCTGGACCCTTTCGCACCGGGGAGCTGTTTTTT. The encoded protein is CSAGPFRTGELFF.

This clonotype was observed a few times. The rearrangement uses TRBV20-1 and TRBJ2-2; 10 bases fit TRBD2. V dropped 0 bases and J dropped 3; count of bases not matched to a gene: 10. There are 18 residues in the CDR3. From germline, CDR1 is DFQATT and CDR2 SNEGSKA (reference sequence). The CDR3 region has the DNA TGCAGTGCTAGAGATAGGGCTAGCGGGAGAAAGTACACCGGGGAGCTGTTTTTT. Translated, it gives CSARDRASGRKYTGELFF.

The chain combines TRBV2 with TRBJ1-2; D gene ambiguous. The length of the CDR3 is 12 residues. V lost 4 bases and J lost 1, with 4 bases in between. Germline-derived CDR1 and CDR2 are SNHLY and FYNNEI. CDR3 sequence reads: CASSAVNYGYTF. The CDR3 bases are TGTGCCAGCAGTGCAGTTAACTATGGCTACACCTTC.

The chain has TRBV6-1 and TRBJ2-7, with D hard to call. Germline-derived CDR1 and CDR2 are MNHNS and SASEGT. The CDR3 is made up of 14 amino acids. The V and J ends lost 7 bases and 5 bases respectively, with 18 bases between them. CDR3 in DNA: TGTGCCAGCACTCTCACGGTGGGTACCCACGAGCAGTACTTC. Protein product: CASTLTVGTHEQYF.

This clonotype has just a few counts. This chain joins TRBV25-1 and TRBJ2-2; 8 nucleotides line up with TRBD1. In germline, CDR1 is MGHDK, CDR2 SYGVNS. The length of the CDR3 is 13 residues. Losses at the gene ends were 7 bases for V and 6 bases for J; bases not matched to a gene: 4. In nucleotides, the CDR3 is TGTGCCAGCAAGGCAGGGGGCCCCGGGGAGCTGTTTTTT. Encoded protein: CASKAGGPGELFF.

A few counts support this clonotype. The chain has TRBV20-1 and TRBJ2-3, with 12 bases that match TRBD2. Per the germline V gene, CDR1 is DFQATT and CDR2 is SNEGSKA (reference sequence). The CDR3 covers 15 residues. Trimming at V came to 3 bases and at J to 2 bases, leaving 3 bases not matched to a gene. CDR3: CSARPSGRDTDTQYF. The CDR3 region has the DNA TGCAGTGCTAGGCCTAGCGGGAGGGACACAGATACGCAGTATTTT.

The V call is TRBV2, the J call TRBJ1-1; D is undetermined. V was pared by 2 bases and J by 4 bases, with 14 bases between. The CDR3 has 15 amino acids. Looked up from germline, CDR1 is SNHLY and CDR2 is FYNNEI. This chain's CDR3 is CASSETRGLGTEAFF. The CDR3 DNA is TGTGCCAGCAGTGAAACTCGAGGGTTGGGCACTGAAGCTTTCTTT. Variable domain in full (rest from reference TRBV2 and TRBJ1-1): EPEVTQTPSHQVTQMGQEVILRCVPISNHLYFYWYRQILGQKVEFLVSFYNNEISEKSEIFDDQFSVERPDGSNFTLKIRSTKLEDSAMYFCASSETRGLGTEAFFGQGTRLTVV.

This clonotype appeared a few times. The chain links TRBV6-2 or TRBV6-3 to TRBJ1-1; 7 bases are a match to TRBD1. V lost 5 bases to trimming and J lost 0 bases; unmatched junction nucleotides: 3. Per the germline V gene, CDR1 is MNHEY and CDR2 is SVGEGT. This CDR3 comprises 14 residues. The CDR3 coding sequence is TGTGCCAGCAGTAAACAGGGGTTGAACACTGAAGCTTTCTTT. Its protein product is CASSKQGLNTEAFF.

The chain carries TRBV2 and TRBJ2-1; D is unresolved. The CDR3 is made up of 19 amino acids. Trimming took 7 bases from V and 4 from J, leaving 29 bases between them. CDR1 and CDR2 (germline): SNHLY, FYNNEI. The CDR3 DNA reads TGTGCCAGCACCCCGTCGGGCACCCGCCCGACATCTCCTTACAATGAGCAGTTCTTC. Encoded protein: CASTPSGTRPTSPYNEQFF.

This clonotype was found a few times. This chain joins TRBV7-9 and TRBJ2-1, with 12 bases aligning to TRBD2. In germline, CDR1 is SEHNR, CDR2 FQNEAQ (reference sequence). The V segment lost 1 base and the J segment 4 bases; nucleotides outside the gene matches: 5. This CDR3 has 17 amino acids. In DNA, the CDR3 is TGTGCCAGCAGCTTAGGTCGACTAGCGGGAGCGTACAATGAGCAGTTCTTC. Translation gives CASSLGRLAGAYNEQFF.

This clonotype was recorded once. The chain couples TRBV7-2 to TRBJ2-1; 8 bases align to TRBD2. Unmatched junction bases numbered 12, after V lost 2 bases and J lost 9 bases. CDR3 length: 16 residues. In germline, CDR1 is SGHTA, CDR2 FQGNSA. CDR3 nucleotides: TGTGCCAGCAGCTTACTAGCGGGCGGATCTACAAGTGAGCAGTTCTTC. It codes for CASSLLAGGSTSEQFF.

The chain couples TRBV6-1 to TRBJ1-2; D uncertain. Germline V gives CDR1 MNHNS, CDR2 SASEGT. The CDR3 is 13 amino acids. Trimming removed 0 bases at V and 1 base at J, with 3 bases between. The CDR3 DNA follows: TGTGCCAGCAGTGAAGCGAATAACTATGGCTACACCTTC. Translated: CASSEANNYGYTF.

This chain links TRBV20-1 with TRBJ2-5; D is unclear. The CDR3 runs to 13 residues. Germline CDR1 is DFQATT and CDR2 is SNEGSKA (reference sequence). The V end lost 1 base, the J end lost 1 base, and 7 bases lay between the germline ends. This chain's CDR3 is CSARVLPQETQYF. The DNA for the CDR3 is TGCAGTGCTAGAGTCTTACCCCAAGAGACCCAGTACTTC.

The rearrangement joins TRBV28 to TRBJ1-5, with 12 bases identical to TRBD1. Germline CDR1 is MDHEN and CDR2 is SYDVKM. This CDR3 spans 15 amino acids. V lost 3 bases to trimming and J lost 5 bases; unmatched junction nucleotides: 2. CDR3: CASSFRDRGHQPQHF. CDR3 DNA sequence: TGTGCCAGCAGTTTCAGGGACAGGGGGCATCAGCCCCAGCATTTT.

This clonotype has just a few counts. The chain links TRBV27 to TRBJ2-7; D is undetermined. The V end was cut by 3 bases, the J end by 1 base, with 7 bases between. Germline CDR1 is MNHEY and CDR2 is SMNVEV (reference sequence). The CDR3 totals 13 residues. The CDR3 region is CASSFLGSYEQYF. The CDR3 region has the DNA TGTGCCAGCAGTTTCCTCGGATCCTACGAGCAGTACTTC.